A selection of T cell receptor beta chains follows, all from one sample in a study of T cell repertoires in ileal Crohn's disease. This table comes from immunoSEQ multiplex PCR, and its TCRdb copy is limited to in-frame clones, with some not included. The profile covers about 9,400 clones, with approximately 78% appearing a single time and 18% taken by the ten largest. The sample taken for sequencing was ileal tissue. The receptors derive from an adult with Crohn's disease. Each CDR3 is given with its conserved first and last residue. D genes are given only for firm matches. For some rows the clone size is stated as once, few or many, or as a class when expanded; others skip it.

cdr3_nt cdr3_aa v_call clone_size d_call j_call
TGTGCCAGCAGTGAAGGGACAGGCTCTGGAAACACCATATATTTT CASSEGTGSGNTIYF TRBV6-1 . TRBD1 TRBJ1-3
TGTGCCAGCAGTCTCGGACTCACGAACACTGAAGCTTTCTTT CASSLGLTNTEAFF TRBV6-6 . . TRBJ1-1
TGTGCCAGCAGTGACGGGAGGGCTAGCACAGATACGCAGTATTTT CASSDGRASTDTQYF TRBV6-4 . TRBD2 TRBJ2-3
TGTGCCAGCAGTTATTCAACAGGGTTCTCCTACGAGCAGTACTTC CASSYSTGFSYEQYF TRBV6-6 . . TRBJ2-7
TGTGCCAGCATGGAGGGAACTCACACTGAAGCTTTCTTT CASMEGTHTEAFF TRBV6-1 . . TRBJ1-1
TGCGCCAGCAGCCTCAGGGACAGCTCCTCTGGGGCCAACGTCCTGACTTTC CASSLRDSSSGANVLTF TRBV4-3 few TRBD1 TRBJ2-6
TGTGCCAGCAGTTCCCAGGGGGGCCCGAATCAGCCCCAGCATTTT CASSSQGGPNQPQHF TRBV2 . TRBD1 TRBJ1-5
TGTGCCAGCAGCTCTGGAGCATTGAGCTCTGGAAACACCATATATTTT CASSSGALSSGNTIYF TRBV7-9 . . TRBJ1-3
TGTGCCAGCAGCCCCAGGTACGGAGCGGGGCGATCTCCCGGTACGCAGTATTTT CASSPRYGAGRSPGTQYF TRBV7-2 once TRBD2 TRBJ2-3
TGTGCCAGCAGCTCTAGACGGGGCTACGAGCAGTACTTC CASSSRRGYEQYF TRBV7-2 . . TRBJ2-7
TGTGCCAGCAGCTTGAGACAGGGCAACTACGAGCAGTACTTC CASSLRQGNYEQYF TRBV7-9 . TRBD1 TRBJ2-7
TGTGCCAGCAGCTTGATCGACAGGGGAACTGAAGCTTTCTTT CASSLIDRGTEAFF TRBV5-6 . TRBD1 TRBJ1-1
TGTGCCAGCAGTGAAGGCAGGGATGTCAGAAACATTCAGTACTTC CASSEGRDVRNIQYF TRBV6-1 . . TRBJ2-4
TGTGCCGGTGGGGAGGGGTTCGTCGAGCAGTACTTC CAGGEGFVEQYF TRBV2 . TRBD2 TRBJ2-7
TGTGCCAGCACCAAGACAGGGGTGAATTCACCCCTCCACTTT CASTKTGVNSPLHF TRBV7-8 . TRBD1 TRBJ1-6
TGTGCTAGTGGTTTGACAGGGGTCAATCAGCCCCAGCATTTT CASGLTGVNQPQHF TRBV12-5 few TRBD1 TRBJ1-5
TGTGCCAGCTCGATGGGGCAAGGAGAGACCCAGTACTTC CASSMGQGETQYF TRBV18 . . TRBJ2-5
TGCGCCAGCAGCCAAGATTTCGGACGATCCCGGGGCAATGAGCAGTTCTTC CASSQDFGRSRGNEQFF TRBV4-3 . . TRBJ2-1
TGTGCCAGCAGCTTCCCTCGCGGAGAAGCTTTCTTT CASSFPRGEAFF TRBV11-2 . . TRBJ1-1
TGTGCCAGCAGTCGTGGGCCGGAAGCTTTCTTT CASSRGPEAFF TRBV28 . . TRBJ1-1
TGTGCCAGCAGTCTACAGGGACAGCCCCAGCATTTT CASSLQGQPQHF TRBV2 . . TRBJ1-5
TGTGCCAGCAGTCCGTCAACCCGGGGGGCTCATCAGCCCCAGCATTTT CASSPSTRGAHQPQHF TRBV28 . . TRBJ1-5
TGTGCCAGCAGCGGACGGACGGGACAGGATCCTGAAGCTTTCTTT CASSGRTGQDPEAFF TRBV5-5 . TRBD1 TRBJ1-1
TGTGCCAGCAGCGCCGGCCGGCAGGATGCCGAAAAACTGTTTTTT CASSAGRQDAEKLFF TRBV11-2 . . TRBJ1-4
TGTGCCAGCAGCTTAGTGCGGCGCCAAGAGACCCAGTACTTC CASSLVRRQETQYF TRBV7-9 few . TRBJ2-5
TGTGCCTGGAATTGGGGGCATGATTCACCCCTCCACTTT CAWNWGHDSPLHF TRBV30 . . TRBJ1-6
TGTGCCTGGAAAACCAGGGCGGCTAACTATGGCTACACCTTC CAWKTRAANYGYTF TRBV30 few . TRBJ1-2